These 28 T cell receptor beta chains came from one sample sequenced in a study of blood T cells in healthy people across ages. Next came a second PCR, run for about 7 to 12 cycles, which used a sample-barcoded 5' primer along with a J-beta primer mix. TCRdb re-called the 5' RACE reads through MiXCR, storing one row per CDR3 protein. Counted here are around 690,000 distinct CDR3 sequences, 58% occurring once; the ten biggest clones make up over 35%. The sequencing sample was made of blood. All receptors come from a man aged 55 to 70 in good health.

Points on this clonotype: One junction end disagrees with the germline gene, perhaps due to a read error. This chain links TRBV7-2 with TRBJ2-3; 9 bases match TRBD2. The CDR3 contains 15 residues. From germline, CDR1 is SGHTA and CDR2 FQGNSA. CDR3 DNA sequence: TGTGCCAGCAGCCTCCCCGGGACTAGCAGAGATACGCAGTATTTT. Protein: CASSLPGTSRDTQYF.

This clonotype was seen a handful of times. Here the CDR3 reads CASSFPPAGAENQPQHF. The CDR3 DNA is TGTGCCAGCAGTTTCCCCCCCGCAGGGGCCGAGAATCAGCCCCAGCATTTT. This chain links TRBV27 with TRBJ1-5, with a weak D call TRBD1 (6 bases). Germline loops: CDR1 MNHEY, CDR2 SMNVEV (reference sequence). V was clipped by 3 bases and J by 4 bases, with 19 bases between them. This CDR3 is 17 amino acids long.

This clonotype has at least ten counts. The CDR3 loop is CASSLGAETQYF. The CDR3 DNA reads as TGTGCCAGCAGCCTGGGCGCCGAGACCCAGTACTTC. The rearrangement uses TRBV7-9 and TRBJ2-5; no clear D. V shed 5 bases and J shed 5 bases, with 9 bases lying between them. This CDR3 comprises 12 residues. Germline loops: CDR1 SEHNR, CDR2 FQNEAQ (reference sequence).

The V call is TRBV11-2, the J call TRBJ2-7; D could derive from TRBD1 or TRBD2 (6 bases each). The V and J ends lost 4 bases and 9 bases respectively, with 16 bases between them. CDR1 and CDR2 (germline): SGHAT, FQNNGV. The CDR3 has 13 residues. Written as DNA, the CDR3 is TGTGCCAGCAGCTCCTACAGTGGGGGGCCGCAGTACTTC. Translation: CASSSYSGGPQYF.

A remark on this clonotype: A read error may produce the germline difference seen at one junction end. DNA for the CDR3: TGTGCCGGCAGCCCTCGAGCGGGGGGTTCTGGGGCCAACGTCCTGACTTTC. It translates to CAGSPRAGGSGANVLTF. This chain links TRBV12-3 or TRBV12-4 with TRBJ2-6, with 9 positions matching TRBD2. The CDR3 sequence is 17 residues long.

This clonotype was seen just once. The rearrangement links TRBV5-1 to TRBJ2-6; D uncertain. V lost 4 bases, J lost 5 bases, and 7 bases lay in between. This CDR3 has 13 residues. Germline loops: CDR1 SGHRS, CDR2 YFSETQ. In DNA, the CDR3 is TGCGCCAGCAGCCCCCGCAGGGCCAACGTCCTGACTTTC. Translating it yields CASSPRRANVLTF.

This clonotype appeared a single time. The rearrangement joins TRBV7-2 to TRBJ2-7; D not certain. The CDR3 spans 12 residues. V was cut by 8 bases and J by 0 bases, with 8 bases left in between. Germline V gene lookup returns CDR1 SGHTA and CDR2 FQGNSA. CDR3 in amino acids: CASARGSYEQYF. The CDR3 region has the DNA TGTGCCAGCGCCCGAGGCTCCTACGAGCAGTACTTC.

This chain links TRBV10-2 with TRBJ1-6; D not resolved. Germline values: CDR1 WSHSY, CDR2 SAAADI. The CDR3 loop spans 14 amino acids. The V end was cut by 6 bases, the J end by 8 bases, with 14 bases between. The CDR3 spells CASSALLRDSPLHF. CDR3 nucleotide sequence: TGCGCCAGCAGCGCCTTACTGAGGGATTCACCCCTCCACTTT.

The chain is built from TRBV5-1 and TRBJ1-6, with D possibly TRBD1 on 5 matching bases. V lost 4 bases and J lost 5, with 13 bases in between. There are 15 residues in the CDR3. The germline V gene has CDR1 SGHRS and CDR2 YFSETQ. CDR3 amino acids: CASSQQGRHNSPLHF. The CDR3 coding sequence is TGCGCCAGCAGCCAGCAGGGACGGCATAATTCACCCCTCCACTTT.

The V gene is TRBV7-2, the J gene TRBJ1-2, with 12 bases that match TRBD1. Germline V gene data show CDR1 as SGHTA and CDR2 as FQGNSA. Trimming removed 4 bases from V and 7 bases from J; junction bases left unmatched: 4. The CDR3 covers 14 residues. The CDR3 loop is CASSSGTGGFGYTF. The DNA of the CDR3 is TGTGCCAGCAGCTCGGGGACAGGGGGCTTTGGCTACACCTTC.

In its sample, this clonotype was seen many times. The chain combines TRBV6-1 with TRBJ2-5; 7 bases are a match to TRBD2. The V gene end was trimmed by 10 bases and the J gene end by 5 bases; junction bases not matched to a gene: 19. CDR3 size: 16 residues. Germline CDR1 is MNHNS and CDR2 is SASEGT. DNA for the CDR3: TGTGCCACTAAGGAGGGGCGGGGGAGTGTGTGGGAGACCCAGTACTTC. It yields the protein CATKEGRGSVWETQYF.

This clonotype was observed once. This chain joins TRBV20-1 and TRBJ2-1; 9 bases map to TRBD2. There are 14 residues in the CDR3. Germline V gene data show CDR1 as DFQATT and CDR2 as SNEGSKA (reference sequence). V lost 3 bases and J lost 3; bases outside the gene matches: 3. Here the CDR3 reads CSASEAGGYNEQFF. The CDR3 DNA is TGCAGTGCTAGCGAAGCGGGAGGCTACAATGAGCAGTTCTTC.

This clonotype turned up a few times. The chain recombines TRBV18 with TRBJ2-7, with D possibly being TRBD1 (6 bases). Germline CDR1 and CDR2: KGHSH and LQKENI. Trimming took 3 bases from V and 2 from J, leaving 11 bases between them. The length of the CDR3 is 14 residues. The CDR3 DNA reads as TGTGCCAGCTCACCCGGACAGCAAGCCTACGAGCAGTACTTC. Its translation is CASSPGQQAYEQYF.

CDR3 sequence (DNA): TGTGCCAGCGGCACAGGGGGCCCGTTATCCTCAAATCAGCCCCAGCATTTT. Amino acids: CASGTGGPLSSNQPQHF. The rearrangement joins TRBV6-1 to TRBJ1-5; 9 nucleotides agree with TRBD1. CDR1 is MNHNS and CDR2 is SASEGT in the germline V gene. Trimming removed 8 bases from V and 4 bases from J; junction bases left unmatched: 15. The CDR3 runs to 17 residues.

The chain is built from TRBV15 and TRBJ1-2, with D tentatively TRBD1 (5 bases). From germline, CDR1 is LNHNV and CDR2 YYDKDF (reference sequence). The CDR3 contains 15 residues. The V and J ends lost 0 bases and 5 bases respectively, with 13 bases between them. For the CDR3, the DNA is TGTGCCACCAGCAGAGATTCAGGGCGATATTATGGCTACACCTTC. It yields the protein CATSRDSGRYYGYTF.

The chain is built from TRBV5-1 and TRBJ2-5; TRBD1 aligns across 7 bases. CDR1 SGHRS and CDR2 YFSETQ come from the germline V gene. The CDR3 has 16 residues. Unmatched junction bases numbered 13, after V lost 3 bases and J lost 5 bases. CDR3 protein: CASSWDAAGGVETQYF. CDR3 nucleotide sequence: TGCGCCAGCAGCTGGGACGCCGCAGGGGGTGTGGAGACCCAGTACTTC.

The chain has TRBV13 and TRBJ2-1, with 7 bases identical to TRBD1. The CDR3 sequence is 14 residues long. V lost 5 bases and J lost 13; bases outside the gene matches: 14. Germline V gene lookup returns CDR1 PRHDT and CDR2 FYEKMQ (reference sequence). DNA for the CDR3: TGTGCCAGCAGCGCCCGACAGGGTCGGCCCCCACAGTTCTTC. Amino acids: CASSARQGRPPQFF. Full variable domain (remainder filled in from reference TRBV13 and TRBJ2-1): AAGVIQSPRHLIKEKRETATLKCYPIPRHDTVYWYQQGPGQDPQFLISFYEKMQSDKGSIPDRFSAQQFSDYHSELNMSSLELGDSALYFCASSARQGRPPQFFGPGTRLTVL.

The chain joins TRBV27 to TRBJ2-7; D is uncertain. V lost 5 bases to trimming and J lost 2 bases, with 10 bases between them. Germline lookup yields CDR1 MNHEY and CDR2 SMNVEV (reference sequence). The CDR3 is 13 amino acids. In DNA form, the CDR3 reads TGTGCCAGCAGTCCACCCCCACCCTACGAGCAGTACTTC. Amino acid sequence: CASSPPPPYEQYF.

The rearrangement uses TRBV25-1 and TRBJ1-2, with D possibly being TRBD1 (5 bases). This CDR3 contains 18 residues. V was cut by 6 bases and J by 2 bases, with 25 bases left in between. The V gene's germline CDR1 is MGHDK and CDR2 SYGVNS. CDR3 DNA: TGTGCCAGCAGCGCCTTGACGGACGGAGGACAACACAACTATGGCTACACCTTC. This codes for CASSALTDGGQHNYGYTF.

This rearrangement joins TRBV10-2 to TRBJ2-7; 7 bases are a match to TRBD1. From germline, CDR1 is WSHSY and CDR2 SAAADI. Trimming cost V 7 bases and J 0 bases; bases outside gene matches: 9. CDR3 length: 15 residues. The CDR3 nucleotides are TGCGCCAGCACCGAGGGACAGAGGAGCTCCTACGAGCAGTACTTC. Its translation is CASTEGQRSSYEQYF.

V gene TRBV4-1 combines with J gene TRBJ2-7; D unresolved. Germline V gene data show CDR1 as MGHRA and CDR2 as YSYEKL. Trimming took off 5 bases at V and 0 bases at J, with 14 bases between the two ends. The CDR3 consists of 15 residues. The CDR3 nucleotides are TGCGCCAGCAGCTCGACTCCTGCGGCCTCCTACGAGCAGTACTTC. Translation: CASSSTPAASYEQYF.

The chain is built from TRBV7-2 and TRBJ2-1; 13 bases are shared with TRBD2. V shed 6 bases, J shed 7 bases, and the junction held 9 bases outside the gene matches. This CDR3 has 16 amino acids. The germline gives CDR1 SGHTA, CDR2 FQGNSA. DNA of the CDR3: TGTGCCAGCAGTTATCATGGACTAGCGGGGGATAATGAGCAGTTCTTC. Its protein product is CASSYHGLAGDNEQFF.

The genes are TRBV10-2 and TRBJ1-1; D uncertain. The CDR3 length is 14 residues. From germline, CDR1 is WSHSY and CDR2 SAAADI. The ends were cut back, 7 bases at V and 0 bases at J, with 12 bases in the middle. The CDR3 DNA reads TGCGCCAGCACCGGATTGGGGATGAACACTGAAGCTTTCTTT. As protein: CASTGLGMNTEAFF.

The V call is TRBV20-1, the J call TRBJ2-1; 8 bases align to TRBD2. The CDR3 extends over 15 amino acids. CDR1 is DFQATT, CDR2 SNEGSKA, per germline (reference sequence). V lost 3 bases and J lost 0; bases outside the gene matches: 4. CDR3 sequence reads: CSASRLASSYNEQFF. The CDR3 DNA reads as TGCAGTGCTAGCAGACTAGCGAGCTCCTACAATGAGCAGTTCTTC.

This clonotype was counted only a few times. The V and J genes are TRBV3-1 and TRBJ2-5; 11 positions match TRBD2. V shed 3 bases and J 5 bases; nucleotides not matched to a gene: 5. This CDR3 is built from 15 residues. Germline CDR1 and CDR2: LGHDT and YNNKEL (reference sequence). The CDR3 coding sequence is TGTGCCAGCAGCCAGGGACTAGCGGAGAGTGAGACCCAGTACTTC. The encoded protein is CASSQGLAESETQYF.

This rearrangement joins TRBV7-9 to TRBJ2-5, with 8 bases that match TRBD2. V gave up 4 bases and J gave up 2 bases; unmatched junction bases: 6. Germline loops: CDR1 SEHNR, CDR2 FQNEAQ (reference sequence). The CDR3 consists of 15 residues. This CDR3 reads CASSYRGGQQETQYF. The CDR3 DNA reads as TGTGCCAGCAGCTACCGGGGGGGGCAGCAAGAGACCCAGTACTTC.

This chain connects TRBV10-3 to TRBJ1-1; TRBD1 agrees at 8 bases. V trimming: 4 bases; J trimming: 5 bases; junction bases outside the gene matches: 6. CDR3 size: 14 residues. The germline V gene encodes CDR1 ENHRY and CDR2 SYGVKD. The CDR3 reads CAISGETGETEAFF. The DNA of the CDR3 is TGTGCCATCAGTGGGGAGACAGGGGAAACTGAAGCTTTCTTT.

The chain recombines TRBV5-1 with TRBJ2-1; the D is unclear. The germline CDR1 and CDR2 sequences are SGHRS and YFSETQ. The CDR3 is made up of 14 amino acids. The germline V and J ends were trimmed by 4 bases and 0 bases, with 8 bases remaining between them. CDR3 loop: CASSTALSYNEQFF. DNA of the CDR3: TGCGCCAGCAGCACCGCGCTCTCCTACAATGAGCAGTTCTTC.